This TCR beta chain was sequenced in a study of graft-versus-host responses after intestinal transplantation. About the study: Among the recipients, all got anti-thymocyte globulin induction and then tacrolimus and steroids for around 3 years.

Note on this clone: Its target is unknown.

Study findings and constraints: High graft-versus-host to host-versus-graft T cell clonal ratios marked allografts of patients with graft-donor macrochimerism.

Sequenced by immunoSEQ multiplex PCR; TCRdb stores in-frame clones only, minus some. The profile covers about 85,000 clones, with around 90% appearing a single time and 7.6% taken by the ten largest. V lost 5 bases and J 2 bases, leaving 10 bases between the germline ends. The V gene's germline CDR1 is SEHNR and CDR2 FQNEAQ (reference sequence). The CDR3 has 14 residues. The genes are TRBV7-9 and TRBJ1-3; D is uncertain. The receptor was isolated from a human donor who was the organ donor for an intestinal transplant. The sequencing here drew on unstimulated CD8+ T cells sorted from spleen or lymph node cells, taken before transplant. The CDR3 here is CASSPRGAGNTIYF. The CDR3 coding sequence is TGTGCCAGCAGCCCACGAGGTGCTGGAAACACCATATATTTT. Based on the CDR3 plus reference TRBV7-9 and TRBJ1-3, the full variable domain is DTGVSQNPRHKITKRGQNVTFRCDPISEHNRLYWYRQTLGQGPEFLTYFQNEAQLEKSRLLSDRFSAERPKGSFSTLEIQRTEQGDSAMYLCASSPRGAGNTIYFGEGSWLTVV.